This T cell receptor (beta chain) appears in the sequencing data of a study of shared clonotypes between healthy human individuals (TCRdb year 2020). Study-wide context: The cohort comprised a couple of women and three men aged 18 to 49 years. For each donor, CD4 naive and CD4 memory were each run on three plates, CD8 naive on two plates, and CD8 memory on one plate. The study deeply sequenced blood TCR repertoires of about 5 healthy adults to estimate repertoire size and the extent of clonotype sharing between individuals. To increase sequencing depth and limit assay-specific biases, TCR repertoire library preparation and sequencing were carried out by different laboratories using diverse techniques. Each donor's leukapheresis produced roughly between roughly 0.94 and 9.5 billion PBMCs.

Study-level results and caveats: Incomplete sequencing was indicated by rarefaction of sorted-subset datasets, despite the large sequencing depth. Based on pairwise subsampling, the degree of clonotype sharing among donors was expected to be affected by sequencing depth. Clonotypes shared by all four sorted-subset donors showed higher generation probabilities than non-shared clonotypes. Across four donors, around 5% of naive CD4, roughly 3.5% of naive CD8, under 2.5% of memory CD4, and roughly 0.4% of memory CD8 clonotypes were shared. Naive subsets generally had larger estimated clonotype richness than memory subsets. Because the study included only a small number of donors, the genetic and exposure-history diversity represented was limited. Only blood was sampled, and tissue TCR repertoires likely differ from those in blood.

V is shortened by 5 bases, J by 0 bases, and the region joining them spans 23 bases. The CDR3 runs 18 amino acids, cysteine and phenylalanine included. CDR3 DNA is the only sequence kept; it has 54 bases, read in frame from the first base. According to the germline V gene (reference sequence), CDR1 reads SEHNR and CDR2 reads FQNEAQ. Points on this clone: Its antigen is not yet known. No base quality information exists; no much larger clone differs at one position.

Using the deep immunoSEQ assay, TCR CDR3 regions were amplified from genomic DNA by multiplex PCR. Extracted genomic DNA from each cell subset was spread evenly across all wells of several immunoSEQ 96-well plates, with each plate serving as a replicate. For sorted subsets, roughly 200 ng genomic DNA, equal to 25,000 to 35,000 T cell genomes, was loaded into each replicate PCR. Purified libraries were measured with a Qubit 3.0 fluorometer, size-checked on a Bioanalyzer 2100, and measured again with the KAPA Library Quantification kit. Every immunoSEQ 96-well plate was sequenced on a dedicated single-read 150-cycle Illumina NextSeq 550 flow cell. On the study's bioinformatics: Because the immunoSEQ output held only junctional sequences and lacked quality scores, the filtering could not match the filtering applied to full-length reads. To assign V/J genes and CDR3, sequences were annotated against IMGT germline references using PyIR, a Python wrapper for IgBLAST v1.9. Reads were filtered out if the reads had weak V/J assignments (E-value above 1e-6), no CDR3, stop codons, out-of-frame junctions, or ambiguous translated residues. V3J clonotypes were defined as sequences sharing an identical inferred V gene, J gene, and CDR3 amino acid sequence. The percentage overlap between two repertoires was calculated by dividing the number of shared unique clonotypes by the size of the smaller repertoire. Richness of each repertoire was evaluated using RTK rarefaction, the Chao1 estimator, and Recon v2.1 estimates of unobserved clonotypes. Generation probabilities for all TCRbeta clonotypes obtained by the gDNA method from several donors were computed using OLGA. Entries here come from immuneACCESS through TCRdb and include only in-frame sequences with V and J called. Some clones fail to appear in such tables; in the studies checked, an unresolved V gene covers under half of the shortfall, and the cause of the remainder is unknown. V and J calls and clone size follow that table, whereas D and trimming were derived from the DNA. This sample holds more than 2 million clones; less than 95% were observed only once. Around 1.1% of the sample is in the top ten clones.

CD8 naive samples were CD45RO-negative cells positively selected for CCR7, giving a CD45RA+CCR7+ population that excluded TemRA cells. The donors were healthy, HIV-negative adults with no recently reported acute infections or vaccinations. All donors were Caucasian adults living in Nashville, Tennessee, USA. Blood was obtained by leukapheresis, after which PBMCs were separated by Ficoll-Histopaque density gradient centrifugation and cryopreserved in liquid nitrogen vapor phase. Analytical flow cytometry was used to check the purity and quantity of each magnetically sorted T cell population. Genomic DNA was isolated from each sorted fraction and quantified by UV absorbance on a Nanodrop 2000c.

This chain joins TRBV7-9 to TRBJ2-7, with the D gene possibly TRBD1 or TRBD2, each one fitting 7 bases. The clonotype comes from a man younger than 30 in good health. Source material: naive CD8+ T cells sorted from blood. Read against the paper, the sample's cell subset or site label means: CD45RA+CCR7+. The sequenced DNA is TGTGCCAGCAGCCAGGGGGAAATAGCGGGCCTTGGCTCCTACGAGCAGTACTTC. Its translation is CASSQGEIAGLGSYEQYF.